This TCR beta chain came from a study of cytomegalovirus exposure and HLA in healthy donors. Study details: In an early release, HLA-typed donors contributed 80 million to 95 million unique TCR sequences. Study-level points and caveats: There was a cluster of highly shared sequence variants that was likely a sequencing artifact. Several of the most significant clusters appeared, in a later analysis, to be linked to common viral pathogens. TCR beta chain V- and J-gene trimming was linked, in a later analysis, to a missense variant in DCLRE1C.

The PCR contained 60 Vbeta and 13 Jbeta primers. Sequenced by immunoSEQ multiplex PCR; TCRdb stores in-frame clones only, minus some. The table shows about 190,000 clones, with roughly 80% occurring only once. Germline V gives CDR1 SEHNR, CDR2 FQNEAQ (reference sequence). The CDR3 sequence is 13 residues long. J lost 11 bases, V lost 5 bases, and 10 bases had no gene match. Worth noting for this clone: The antigen is undetermined.

What was sequenced was PBMCs. The TCR sequence derives from a woman aged 25 to 39 in good health and CMV-seropositive. The chain is built from TRBV7-9 and TRBJ2-7, with 9 bases aligning to TRBD1. The CDR3 sequence: CASSQQGQGTEYF. In DNA form, the CDR3 reads TGTGCCAGCAGCCAACAGGGACAGGGAACAGAGTACTTC.